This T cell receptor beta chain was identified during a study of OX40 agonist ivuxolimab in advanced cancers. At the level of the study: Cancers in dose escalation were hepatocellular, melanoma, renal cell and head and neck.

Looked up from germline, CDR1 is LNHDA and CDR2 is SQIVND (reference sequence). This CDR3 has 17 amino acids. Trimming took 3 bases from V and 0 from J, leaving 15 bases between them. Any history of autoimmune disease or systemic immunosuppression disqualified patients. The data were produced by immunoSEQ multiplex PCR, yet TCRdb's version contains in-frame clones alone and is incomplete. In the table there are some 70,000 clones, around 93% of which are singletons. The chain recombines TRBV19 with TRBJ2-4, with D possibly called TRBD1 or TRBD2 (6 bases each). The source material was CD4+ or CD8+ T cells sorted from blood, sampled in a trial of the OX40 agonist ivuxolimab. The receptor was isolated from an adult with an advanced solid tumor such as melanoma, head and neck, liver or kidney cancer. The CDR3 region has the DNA TGTGCCAGTAGTATGGGGGGCCCGGACATAGCCAAAAACATTCAGTACTTC. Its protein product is CASSMGGPDIAKNIQYF.